These T cell receptor beta chains were read from a single sample in a study of T cell responses to AZD1222 COVID-19 vaccine. Sequencing used immunoSEQ multiplex PCR; TCRdb keeps in-frame clones, though not all of them. The sample shows 90,000 to 110,000 clones, approximately 87% of them seen only once. The sample was peripheral blood, taken 28 days after the second AZD1222 dose. Receptors were obtained from an adult who received the AZD1222 COVID-19 vaccine. CDR3s include the opening cysteine and the closing phenylalanine or tryptophan. D genes are given only for firm matches. Size tells how often a clone was seen (once, few, many) or the class of an expanded clone, and some rows leave it out.

TRBV10-3	.	.	TRBJ2-5	CATARGLETQYF	TGTGCCACCGCCCGGGGGTTAGAGACCCAGTACTTC
TRBV18	once	TRBD1	TRBJ1-6	CASSRDRGNSPLHF	TGTGCCAGCTCGCGGGACAGGGGGAATTCACCCCTCCACTTT
TRBV6-2/TRBV6-3	.	.	TRBJ2-1	CASSYSGTRETYNEQFF	TGTGCCAGCAGTTACTCGGGGACGCGCGAGACATACAATGAGCAGTTCTTC
TRBV5-1	.	TRBD1	TRBJ1-2	CASSLSMGQGGFGYTF	TGCGCCAGCAGCCTGTCGATGGGACAGGGTGGCTTTGGCTACACCTTC
TRBV23-1	.	.	TRBJ2-1	CASSHSGYGNEQFF	TGCGCCAGCAGTCACTCAGGGTACGGGAATGAGCAGTTCTTC
TRBV4-3	.	TRBD1	TRBJ2-7	CASSPGTGGIYEQYF	TGCGCCAGCAGCCCGGGGACAGGGGGAATCTACGAGCAGTACTTC
TRBV3-1/TRBV3-2	.	.	TRBJ1-2	CASSPGLFPGDGYTF	TGTGCCAGCAGCCCCGGACTCTTCCCTGGGGATGGCTACACCTTC
TRBV5-6	.	.	TRBJ1-2	CASSLRFYGYTF	TGTGCCAGCAGCTTGCGATTCTATGGCTACACCTTC
TRBV7-3	.	.	TRBJ2-1	CASGNLGEQFF	TGTGCCAGCGGCAATTTGGGTGAGCAGTTCTTC
TRBV29-1	.	.	TRBJ2-3	CSVDSQGDTQYF	TGCAGCGTTGATTCACAAGGGGATACGCAGTATTTT
TRBV3-1/TRBV3-2	.	.	TRBJ1-1	CASSHNGAPEAFF	TGTGCCAGCAGCCATAACGGTGCCCCTGAAGCTTTCTTT
TRBV21-1	.	.	TRBJ2-7	CASSKRQGSYEQYF	TGTGCCAGCAGCAAGAGACAGGGGTCCTACGAGCAGTACTTC
TRBV5-4	.	.	TRBJ1-2	CASSLAGVSYGGYTF	TGTGCCAGCAGCTTGGCCGGTGTTTCCTATGGAGGCTACACCTTC
TRBV27	once	TRBD1	TRBJ1-1	CASSFLRTGGTEAFF	TGTGCCAGCAGTTTCTTACGGACAGGGGGAACTGAAGCTTTCTTT
TRBV18	once	.	TRBJ1-5	CASSPSDTSSNQPQHF	TGTGCCAGCTCACCATCTGACACTTCTAGCAATCAGCCCCAGCATTTT